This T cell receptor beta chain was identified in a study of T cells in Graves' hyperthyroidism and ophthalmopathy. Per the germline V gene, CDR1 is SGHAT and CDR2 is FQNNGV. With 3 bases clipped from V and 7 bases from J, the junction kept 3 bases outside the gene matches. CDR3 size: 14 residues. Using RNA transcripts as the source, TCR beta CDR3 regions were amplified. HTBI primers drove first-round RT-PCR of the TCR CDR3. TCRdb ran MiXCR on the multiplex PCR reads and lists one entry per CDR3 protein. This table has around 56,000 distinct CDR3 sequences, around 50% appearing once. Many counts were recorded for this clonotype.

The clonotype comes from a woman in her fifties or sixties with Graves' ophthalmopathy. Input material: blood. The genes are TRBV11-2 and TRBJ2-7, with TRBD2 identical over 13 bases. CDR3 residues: CASSLGLAGQEQYF. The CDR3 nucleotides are TGTGCCAGCAGCTTGGGACTAGCGGGACAGGAGCAGTACTTC.